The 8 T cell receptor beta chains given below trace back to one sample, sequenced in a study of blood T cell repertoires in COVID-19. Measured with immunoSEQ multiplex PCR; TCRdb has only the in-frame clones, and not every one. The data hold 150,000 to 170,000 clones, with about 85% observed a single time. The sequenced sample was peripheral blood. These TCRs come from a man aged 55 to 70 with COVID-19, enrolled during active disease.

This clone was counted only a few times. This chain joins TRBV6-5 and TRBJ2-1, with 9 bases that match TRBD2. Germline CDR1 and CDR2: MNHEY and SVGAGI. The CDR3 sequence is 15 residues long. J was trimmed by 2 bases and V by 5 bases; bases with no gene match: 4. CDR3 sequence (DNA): TGTGCCAGCAGTCAGGGACTAGCCACCTACAATGAGCAGTTCTTC. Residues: CASSQGLATYNEQFF.

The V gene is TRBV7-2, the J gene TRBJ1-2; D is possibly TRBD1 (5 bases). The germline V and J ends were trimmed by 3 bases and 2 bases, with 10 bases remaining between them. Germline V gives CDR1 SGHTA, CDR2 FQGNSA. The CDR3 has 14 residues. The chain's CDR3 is CASSFDRLNYGYTF. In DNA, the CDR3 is TGTGCCAGCAGCTTTGACAGACTCAACTATGGCTACACCTTC.

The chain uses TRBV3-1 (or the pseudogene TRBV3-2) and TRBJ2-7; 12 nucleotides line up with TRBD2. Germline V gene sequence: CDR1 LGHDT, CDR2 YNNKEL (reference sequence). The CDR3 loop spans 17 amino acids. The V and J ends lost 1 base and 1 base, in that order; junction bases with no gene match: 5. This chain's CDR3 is CASSQGATSGRSYEQYF. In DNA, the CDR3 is TGTGCCAGCAGCCAAGGTGCAACTAGCGGGAGGTCCTACGAGCAGTACTTC.

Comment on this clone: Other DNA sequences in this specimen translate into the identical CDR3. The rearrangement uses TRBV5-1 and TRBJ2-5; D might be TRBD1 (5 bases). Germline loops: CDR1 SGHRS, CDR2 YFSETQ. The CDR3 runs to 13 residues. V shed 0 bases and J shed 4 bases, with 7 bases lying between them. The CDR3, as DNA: TGCGCCAGCAGCTTGGGGGGCGGAGAGACCCAGTACTTC. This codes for CASSLGGGETQYF.

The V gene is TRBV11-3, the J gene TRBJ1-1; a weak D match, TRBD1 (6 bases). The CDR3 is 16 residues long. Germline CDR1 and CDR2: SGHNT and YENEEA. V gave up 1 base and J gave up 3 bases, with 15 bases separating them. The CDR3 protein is CASSLVGGETDTEAFF. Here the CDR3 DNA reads TGTGCCAGCAGCTTAGTTGGGGGCGAAACGGACACTGAAGCTTTCTTT.

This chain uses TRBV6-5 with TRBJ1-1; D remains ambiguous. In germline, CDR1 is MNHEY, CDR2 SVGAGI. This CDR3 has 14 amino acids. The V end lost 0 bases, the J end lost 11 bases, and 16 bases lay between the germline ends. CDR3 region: CASSYSRGPKQAFF. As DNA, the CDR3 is TGTGCCAGCAGTTACTCGAGAGGCCCTAAGCAGGCTTTCTTT.

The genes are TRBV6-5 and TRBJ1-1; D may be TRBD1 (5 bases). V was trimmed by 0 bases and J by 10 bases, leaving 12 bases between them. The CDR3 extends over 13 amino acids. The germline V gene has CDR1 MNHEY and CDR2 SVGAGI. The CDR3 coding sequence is TGTGCCAGCAGTTACTCGGTAGGGGCGCGAGCTTTCTTT. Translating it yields CASSYSVGARAFF.

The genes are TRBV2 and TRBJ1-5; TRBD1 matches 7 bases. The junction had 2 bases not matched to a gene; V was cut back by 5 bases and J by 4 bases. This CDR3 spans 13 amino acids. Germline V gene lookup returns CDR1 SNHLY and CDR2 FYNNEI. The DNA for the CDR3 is TGTGCCAGCAGTATACAGGGGAATCAGCCCCAGCATTTT. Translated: CASSIQGNQPQHF.